These 7 T cell receptor beta chains originate from one sample sequenced in a study of cytomegalovirus exposure and HLA in healthy donors. PCR was performed using 60 Vbeta and 13 Jbeta primers. The repertoire was sequenced with immunoSEQ multiplex PCR; TCRdb's copy has only in-frame clones and lacks some. The sample holds around 170,000 clones, around three quarters seen once. The sample was PBMCs. Receptors were obtained from a woman younger than 45 in good health and CMV-seronegative.

The rearrangement joins TRBV18 to TRBJ1-2; 10 bases line up with TRBD1. The germline V gene has CDR1 KGHSH and CDR2 LQKENI. This CDR3 has 15 residues. V lost 3 bases to trimming and J lost 2 bases; unmatched junction nucleotides: 3. The DNA for the CDR3 is TGTGCCAGCTCACCGGGACAGGGGAGGAACTATGGCTACACCTTC. This gives the protein CASSPGQGRNYGYTF. The complete variable domain, with remaining parts taken from reference TRBV18 and TRBJ1-2, reads NAGVMQNPRHLVRRRGQEARLRCSPMKGHSHVYWYRQLPEEGLKFMVYLQKENIIDESGMPKERFSAEFPKEGPSILRIQQVVRGDSAAYFCASSPGQGRNYGYTFGSGTRLTVV.

This sequence joins TRBV18 and TRBJ1-1; D remains ambiguous. CDR1 KGHSH and CDR2 LQKENI come from the germline V gene. The CDR3 is made up of 15 amino acids. V dropped 2 bases and J dropped 7 bases, with 17 bases sitting between them. CDR3 residues: CASSPRIEGVNEAFF. The CDR3 nucleotides are TGTGCCAGCTCACCAAGAATTGAGGGCGTGAATGAAGCTTTCTTT.

V is TRBV9 and J is TRBJ2-7; the match to TRBD2 covers 7 bases. Matching the DNA end better, TRBJ2-1 makes the J call doubtful. This CDR3 is built from 16 residues. The germline V gene encodes CDR1 SGDLS and CDR2 YYNGEE. The CDR3 here is CASSVGRPSGYNEQFF. CDR3 coding DNA: TGTGCCAGCAGCGTAGGTAGGCCTAGCGGATACAATGAGCAGTTCTTC.

The V call is TRBV6-1, the J call TRBJ1-6; TRBD1 matches 8 bases. CDR3 length: 14 residues. From germline, CDR1 is MNHNS and CDR2 SASEGT. The J segment lost 17 bases and the V segment lost 6 bases, leaving 15 bases of the junction unmatched. CDR3 bases: TGTGCCAGCAGAGACGGGACAGGCTACTTCCCCGTCCACTTT. Its translation: CASRDGTGYFPVHF.

The chain recombines TRBV2 with TRBJ2-1, with D possibly being TRBD1 (5 bases). This CDR3 has 15 residues. CDR1 is SNHLY and CDR2 is FYNNEI in the germline V gene. The V gene lost 11 bases and the J gene lost 0 bases, with 17 bases spanning the gap. The CDR3 DNA is TGTGCCGACAGATTAGGGGCGAGCTCCTACAATGAGCAGTTCTTC. It specifies CADRLGASSYNEQFF.

V usage is TRBV9 and J usage is TRBJ1-1; D call uncertain. Per the germline V gene, CDR1 is SGDLS and CDR2 is YYNGEE. The CDR3 sequence is 15 residues long. Trimming stripped 0 bases from V and 0 bases from J, with 9 bases between. The CDR3 region has the DNA TGTGCCAGCAGCGTAGACGCAGGTATGAACACTGAAGCTTTCTTT. This gives the protein CASSVDAGMNTEAFF.

V is TRBV6-5 and J is TRBJ2-5; possibly TRBD2 for D (6 bases). The J call is doubtful: the DNA matches TRBJ2-7 better. The CDR3 length is 15 residues. Germline V lookup: CDR1 MNHEY, CDR2 SVGAGI. CDR3 DNA: TGTGCCAGCAGTTACCGGAGGGTAAACTCCTACGAGCAGTACTTC. Residues: CASSYRRVNSYEQYF.